This T cell receptor (beta chain) was identified during a study of blood T cells in healthy people across ages. This clonotype was seen a handful of times. Through a sample-barcoded 5' primer and a J-beta primer mix, a second PCR was run for roughly 7 to 12 cycles. TCRdb passed the 5' RACE reads through MiXCR, listing each CDR3 protein once. Of 550,000 to 750,000 distinct CDR3 sequences listed, 20% to 25% are singletons. The CDR3 covers 14 residues. Germline V lookup: CDR1 ENHRY, CDR2 SYGVKD. V was clipped by 5 bases and J by 2 bases; unmatched bases: 5. The chain has TRBV10-3 and TRBJ2-5; TRBD2 matches 7 bases. The receptor's source is a man in his 70s in good health. The source material was blood. Written as DNA, the CDR3 is TGTGCCATCAGTTTTTCTAGCGGTCAAGAGACCCAGTACTTC. This codes for CAISFSSGQETQYF.